Following are 24 T cell receptor beta chains from one sample sequenced in a study of metastatic and nonmetastatic thyroid tumors. TCRdb re-clonotyped the PCR reads through MiXCR. The repertoire holds tens of thousands of clones, with 15% to 20% as singletons. Thyroid surgery took place with no prior treatment in any patient. Sequencing input: blood. The receptor set was obtained from a female donor with papillary thyroid cancer or a benign thyroid nodule (not recorded which). Some clones in this sample may be carry-over from other donors' samples.

This clone was counted at least ten times. This sequence joins TRBV29-1 and TRBJ2-1, with TRBD2 identical over 8 bases. Trimming removed 5 bases from V and 3 bases from J; junction bases left unmatched: 9. CDR1 and CDR2 from the germline V gene are SQVTM and ANQGSEA. The CDR3 has 15 residues. The CDR3 loop reads CSVPSASGYYNEQFF. The CDR3 bases are TGCAGCGTTCCCTCGGCTAGCGGGTACTACAATGAGCAGTTCTTC.

This clone showed up just a few times. The V call is TRBV2, the J call TRBJ1-5; D is uncertain. Germline assignment: CDR1 SNHLY and CDR2 FYNNEI. Trimming removed 6 bases from V and 4 bases from J, with 13 bases in between. The CDR3 is 14 amino acids. The CDR3 is CASRGPTSNQPQHF. DNA of the CDR3: TGTGCCAGCAGAGGTCCGACAAGTAATCAGCCCCAGCATTTT.

This clone came up once. CDR3 in amino acids: CSARYCSGRRETQYF. CDR3 DNA sequence: TGCAGTGCTAGATATTGTAGCGGGAGGAGGGAGACCCAGTACTTC. The chain joins TRBV20-1 to TRBJ2-5; 10 bases align to TRBD2. This CDR3 region has 15 residues. V lost 2 bases, J lost 5 bases, and 8 bases stayed unmatched. Germline lookup yields CDR1 DFQATT and CDR2 SNEGSKA (reference sequence).

This clone was seen ten or more times. This chain joins TRBV11-2 and TRBJ2-1, with 9 bases aligning to TRBD1. Germline V gene data show CDR1 as SGHAT and CDR2 as FQNNGV. Losses at the gene ends were 5 bases for V and 10 bases for J; bases not matched to a gene: 3. The length of the CDR3 is 12 residues. The CDR3 DNA sequence: TGTGCCAGCAGCAGGACAGGGGTCGAGCAGTTCTTC. It specifies CASSRTGVEQFF.

The chain recombines TRBV4-1 with TRBJ1-5, with 7 bases lining up with TRBD1. This CDR3 region has 16 residues. V trimming: 4 bases; J trimming: 3 bases; junction bases outside the gene matches: 9. Germline CDR1 is MGHRA and CDR2 is YSYEKL. CDR3 in DNA: TGCGCCAGCAGCCCCCGACAGGGCGGTTTCAATCAGCCCCAGCATTTT. It specifies CASSPRQGGFNQPQHF.

The chain uses TRBV28 and TRBJ1-1; D call uncertain. CDR3 length: 17 amino acids. The germline gives CDR1 MDHEN, CDR2 SYDVKM. The germline V and J ends were trimmed by 4 bases and 5 bases, with 23 bases remaining between them. The CDR3 DNA reads as TGTGCCAGCAGTTCCCGCCTCCCGAAGAGGTGGTGGACTGAAGCTTTCTTT. It yields the protein CASSSRLPKRWWTEAFF.

This clone was seen repeatedly, ten times or more. This chain joins TRBV11-2 and TRBJ2-5; tentative D call: TRBD2 (5 bases). CDR3 length: 13 amino acids. Germline loops: CDR1 SGHAT, CDR2 FQNNGV. Trimming removed 5 bases from V and 4 bases from J, with 11 bases in between. The CDR3 DNA reads TGTGCCAGCAGCGTCACCGGAGGAGAGACCCAGTACTTC. It codes for CASSVTGGETQYF.

To note about this clone: This may be a read error: a much more frequent sequence differs by one nucleotide. The chain is built from TRBV19 and TRBJ2-1; possibly TRBD1 for D (6 bases). This CDR3 spans 18 amino acids. Germline V gene sequence: CDR1 LNHDA, CDR2 SQIVND (reference sequence). Here the CDR3 DNA reads TGTGCCGGTAGTAGGGAAGGACAGAGCCAAATCTCCTACAATGAGCAGTTCTTC. It specifies CAGSREGQSQISYNEQFF.

This clone was detected ten times or more. The V gene is TRBV7-8, the J gene TRBJ2-7; TRBD2 aligns across 10 bases. The junction had 8 bases not matched to a gene; V was cut back by 5 bases and J by 4 bases. The CDR3 runs 15 residues. The germline CDR1 and CDR2 sequences are SGHVS and FQNEAQ. In DNA, the CDR3 is TGTGCCAGCAGCCTCAGCGGGAGGGCCGGGTACGAGCAGTACTTC. Its protein is CASSLSGRAGYEQYF.

This rearrangement joins TRBV5-1 to TRBJ1-2; possibly TRBD1 for D (6 bases). Trimming shortened V by 1 base and J by 8 bases, and 15 bases separated the two germline ends. CDR3 length: 14 amino acids. The germline gives CDR1 SGHRS, CDR2 YFSETQ. CDR3 residues: CASSLPGQPRGYTF. As DNA, the CDR3 is TGCGCCAGCAGCTTGCCCGGACAGCCTCGGGGCTACACCTTC.

This clone was counted ten times or more. In DNA form, the CDR3 reads TGCGCCAGCAGCTTGGAACGGGGACTGGGGACCGGGGAGCTGTTTTTT. This codes for CASSLERGLGTGELFF. The gene calls are TRBV5-1 and TRBJ2-2; a possible D gene is TRBD2 (6 bases). V lost 0 bases, J lost 5 bases, and 14 bases lay in between. Germline assignment: CDR1 SGHRS and CDR2 YFSETQ. This CDR3 comprises 16 residues.

There are many counts of this clone. The rearrangement joins TRBV20-1 to TRBJ2-2, with a weak D call TRBD2 (6 bases). Germline V CDR1 and CDR2: DFQATT, SNEGSKA (reference sequence). CDR3 length: 13 amino acids. Trimming left V 3 bases short and J 7 bases short, with 12 bases between. Here the CDR3 reads CSARMTSVGELFF. The CDR3 DNA follows: TGCAGTGCTAGGATGACTAGTGTCGGGGAGCTGTTTTTT.

This clone was observed many times. The rearrangement links TRBV20-1 to TRBJ1-5; no clear D gene. Germline-derived CDR1 and CDR2 are DFQATT and SNEGSKA (reference sequence). Trimming took 2 bases from V and 6 from J, leaving 14 bases between them. This CDR3 is 14 amino acids long. The DNA for the CDR3 is TGCAGTGCTAGACCGCTTTTAGAAAGTCAGCCCCAGCATTTT. Its translation is CSARPLLESQPQHF.

V is TRBV11-2 and J is TRBJ2-6; D uncertain. V lost 0 bases and J 14 bases, leaving 20 bases between the germline ends. CDR3 length: 16 residues. The germline V gene encodes CDR1 SGHAT and CDR2 FQNNGV. CDR3 coding DNA: TGTGCCAGCAGCTTAGACGGGTCCCTTGTGGCTAACTTCCTGACTTTC. Residues: CASSLDGSLVANFLTF.

This clone was seen repeatedly, ten times or more. The gene calls are TRBV6-5 and TRBJ1-2; weak D call: TRBD1 (5 bases). Trimming removed 2 bases from V and 6 bases from J, with 7 bases in between. The germline CDR1 and CDR2 sequences are MNHEY and SVGAGI. The CDR3 sequence is 12 residues long. CDR3 in amino acids: CASSYKGHGYTF. The CDR3, as DNA: TGTGCCAGCAGTTACAAGGGGCATGGCTACACCTTC.

This clone was seen ten or more times. The J gene is TRBJ1-2, the V gene TRBV4-2; D remains ambiguous. Germline values: CDR1 LGHNA, CDR2 YNFKEQ. This CDR3 is built from 16 residues. Trimming stripped 0 bases from V and 2 bases from J, with 13 bases between. The CDR3 coding sequence is TGTGCCAGCAGCCAAGATTGGCACACAGCAAACTATGGCTACACCTTC. It codes for CASSQDWHTANYGYTF.

There are many counts of this clone. This sequence joins TRBV28 and TRBJ2-2, with D uncertain. The CDR3 runs 12 residues. V lost 5 bases and J lost 1, with 2 bases in between. CDR1 and CDR2 from the germline V gene are MDHEN and SYDVKM. CDR3 sequence: CASSENTGELFF. CDR3 DNA sequence: TGTGCCAGCAGTGAGAACACCGGGGAGCTGTTTTTT.

This clone was recorded at least ten times. The V and J genes are TRBV3-1 and TRBJ1-3; TRBD1 aligns across 8 bases. The CDR3 is 21 residues long. The V gene end was trimmed by 1 base and the J gene end by 0 bases; junction bases not matched to a gene: 17. Germline-derived CDR1 and CDR2 are LGHDT and YNNKEL (reference sequence). The CDR3 here is CASSQVRGETGASLSGNTIYF. The CDR3 DNA sequence: TGTGCCAGCAGCCAAGTACGGGGAGAGACAGGGGCCTCACTCTCTGGAAACACCATATATTTT.

At least ten counts were recorded for this clone. The chain has TRBV20-1 and TRBJ1-5; D call uncertain. The CDR3 has 12 amino acids. The V and J ends lost 4 bases and 0 bases respectively, with 4 bases between them. CDR1 and CDR2 (germline): DFQATT, SNEGSKA (reference sequence). The CDR3 region is CSAKYSNQPQHF. The CDR3 DNA sequence: TGCAGTGCTAAGTATAGCAATCAGCCCCAGCATTTT.

At least ten counts were recorded for this clone. This chain uses TRBV12-3 or TRBV12-4 with TRBJ2-3, with D possibly being TRBD2 (5 bases). Trimming stripped 3 bases from V and 2 bases from J, with 9 bases between. There are 14 residues in the CDR3. The DNA for the CDR3 is TGTGCCAGCAGTTTTGGGCTAGCCACAGATACGCAGTATTTT. This sequence encodes CASSFGLATDTQYF.

This clone came up many times. The sample carries other DNA sequences with the same CDR3. The chain carries TRBV18 and TRBJ1-5; 10 bases line up with TRBD1. This CDR3 is built from 14 residues. The trim removed 5 bases at V and 7 bases at J, leaving 5 bases unmatched. Germline V gene data show CDR1 as KGHSH and CDR2 as LQKENI. The CDR3 loop reads CASSGGQGGQPQHF. In DNA form, the CDR3 reads TGTGCCAGCTCAGGTGGACAGGGGGGGCAGCCCCAGCATTTT.

This clone was picked up many times. The chain combines TRBV7-8 with TRBJ1-2; no firm D call. Germline V gene data show CDR1 as SGHVS and CDR2 as FQNEAQ. This CDR3 has 13 amino acids. The V gene lost 5 bases and the J gene lost 3 bases, with 10 bases spanning the gap. CDR3 DNA sequence: TGTGCCAGCAGCCCCACCCCGGACTATGGCTACACCTTC. Protein sequence: CASSPTPDYGYTF. Filled out from reference TRBV7-8 and TRBJ1-2, the complete variable domain reads GAGVSQSPRYKVAKRGQDVALRCDPISGHVSLFWYQQALGQGPEFLTYFQNEAQLDKSGLPSDRFFAERPEGSVSTLKIQRTQQEDSAVYLCASSPTPDYGYTFGSGTRLTVV.

This clone was counted at least ten times. The chain couples TRBV28 to TRBJ2-1; possible D gene TRBD2, 6 bases. This CDR3 has 11 residues. Germline-derived CDR1 and CDR2 are MDHEN and SYDVKM. The V end was cut by 4 bases, the J end by 8 bases, with 6 bases between. The CDR3 bases are TGTGCCAGCAGTTGGGGGGATGAGCAGTTCTTC. Translation: CASSWGDEQFF.

This clone has a count of ten or more. This sequence joins TRBV6-4 and TRBJ2-3, with 7 positions matching TRBD2. Germline CDR1 reads MRHNA; CDR2 reads SNTAGT. The V and J ends lost 0 bases and 4 bases, in that order; junction bases with no gene match: 7. The CDR3 extends over 16 amino acids. The CDR3 DNA follows: TGTGCCAGCAGTGACTCGACGGGGAGCGGGGCAGATACGCAGTATTTT. This encodes CASSDSTGSGADTQYF.